The next 21 T cell receptor beta chains were all read from a single sample in a study of T cells in Graves' hyperthyroidism and ophthalmopathy. RNA transcripts gave rise to amplified TCR beta CDR3 regions. RT-PCR in the first round (using the HTBI primer set) targeted the TCR CDR3. TCRdb itself ran the multiplex PCR reads through MiXCR, one entry per CDR3 protein. The top ten hold roughly 31% of the sample, which has hundreds of thousands of distinct CDR3 sequences, about 35% seen once. Material: blood. These receptor sequences come from a woman aged 40 to 55 with Graves' hyperthyroidism.

This clonotype was counted only a few times. The chain recombines TRBV28 with TRBJ2-7, with 8 bases that match TRBD2. The germline V gene has CDR1 MDHEN and CDR2 SYDVKM. V trimming: 7 bases; J trimming: 3 bases; junction bases outside the gene matches: 8. This CDR3 has 14 residues. Here the CDR3 reads CASTPPGGIYEQYF. The CDR3 coding sequence is TGTGCCAGCACCCCGCCGGGAGGGATCTACGAGCAGTACTTC. Full variable domain (missing parts from reference TRBV28 and TRBJ2-7): DVKVTQSSRYLVKRTGEKVFLECVQDMDHENMFWYRQDPGLGLRLIYFSYDVKMKEKGDIPEGYSVSREKKERFSLILESASTNQTSMYLCASTPPGGIYEQYFGPGTRLTVT.

This clonotype was observed many times. This sequence joins TRBV19 and TRBJ1-1; D ambiguous. The V gene lost 5 bases and the J gene lost 0 bases, with 7 bases spanning the gap. The CDR3 runs to 13 residues. Per the germline V gene, CDR1 is LNHDA and CDR2 is SQIVND (reference sequence). The CDR3 spells CASSSYMNTEAFF. DNA of the CDR3: TGTGCCAGTAGTTCATACATGAACACTGAAGCTTTCTTT.

About this clonotype itself: A much bigger clone sits one base away, suggesting this may be a read error. The gene calls are TRBV7-2 and TRBJ2-7; D is unresolved. This CDR3 is built from 15 residues. Per germline, CDR1 SGHTA and CDR2 FQGNSA. The CDR3 protein is CASSLRQSTSYGQYF. Here the CDR3 DNA reads TGTGCCAGCAGCTTAAGGCAGAGCACTTCCTACGGGCAGTACTTC.

The rearrangement joins TRBV29-1 to TRBJ1-1; D unclear. Germline CDR1 reads SQVTM; CDR2 reads ANQGSEA. V lost 8 bases and J lost 11, with 21 bases in between. This CDR3 region has 12 residues. DNA of the CDR3: TGCAGCACCGGACGATCGATGGGCCTCGCTTTCTTT. It yields the protein CSTGRSMGLAFF. The variable domain in full, with the rest retrieved from reference TRBV29-1 and TRBJ1-1, is SAVISQKPSRDICQRGTSLTIQCQVDSQVTMMFWYRQQPGQSLTLIATANQGSEATYESGFVIDKFPISRPNLTFSTLTVSNMSPEDSSIYLCSTGRSMGLAFFGQGTRLTVV.

The V and J genes are TRBV10-3 and TRBJ2-5, with TRBD1 matching 8 bases. Germline CDR1 ENHRY, CDR2 SYGVKD. With V trimmed by 4 bases and J by 5 bases, 6 bases remained unmatched. The CDR3 loop spans 14 amino acids. The CDR3 bases are TGTGCCATCAGTGGGACAGGGCTTAAGGAGACCCAGTACTTC. Amino acids: CAISGTGLKETQYF.

This clonotype was seen many times. The chain has TRBV29-1 and TRBJ1-2; tentatively, D is TRBD1 (5 bases). The CDR3 covers 13 residues. In germline, CDR1 is SQVTM, CDR2 ANQGSEA. Trimming left V 6 bases short and J 5 bases short, with 16 bases between. As DNA, the CDR3 is TGCAGCGTACGATCGACAGCCGCGTATGGCTACACCTTC. This sequence encodes CSVRSTAAYGYTF.

J is TRBJ1-4 and V is TRBV6-5; TRBD1 matches 7 bases. This CDR3 is 17 amino acids long. V was pared by 0 bases and J by 1 base, with 5 bases of the junction left unmatched. Per germline, CDR1 MNHEY and CDR2 SVGAGI. CDR3 residues: CASSYSTGRGTNEKLFF. As DNA, the CDR3 is TGTGCCAGCAGTTACTCGACAGGGAGGGGAACTAATGAAAAACTGTTTTTT.

This chain uses TRBV20-1 with TRBJ1-4; the match to TRBD1 covers 7 bases. Germline V gene sequence: CDR1 DFQATT, CDR2 SNEGSKA (reference sequence). The junction had 8 bases not matched to a gene; V was cut back by 2 bases and J by 8 bases. This CDR3 comprises 14 residues. The CDR3 DNA is TGCAGTGCTAGACCTACAGGGGCAGTCGAAAAACTGTTTTTT. Its translation is CSARPTGAVEKLFF.

At least ten counts were recorded for this clonotype. The rearrangement joins TRBV2 to TRBJ1-2; the match to TRBD1 covers 7 bases. This CDR3 has 12 residues. CDR1 is SNHLY and CDR2 is FYNNEI in the germline V gene. After removal of 8 bases from V and 7 bases from J, the junction contained 7 bases not matched to a gene. The CDR3 region is CASLDRAGGYTF. Written as DNA, the CDR3 is TGTGCCAGCCTCGACAGGGCGGGTGGCTACACCTTC.

This clonotype was counted ten times or more. CDR3 DNA sequence: TGTGCCAGCAGTTTACCAGGATCAGAAGAGACCCAGTACTTC. Encoded protein: CASSLPGSEETQYF. V and J are TRBV12-3 or TRBV12-4 and TRBJ2-5; D unresolved. This CDR3 is 14 amino acids long. V lost 2 bases and J lost 3, with 10 bases in between.

This clonotype showed up many times. This chain joins TRBV19 and TRBJ1-2, with unresolved D. The CDR3 consists of 17 residues. The ends were cut back, 5 bases at V and 3 bases at J, with 22 bases in the middle. CDR1 and CDR2 from the germline V gene are LNHDA and SQIVND (reference sequence). Here the CDR3 DNA reads TGTGCCAGTAGTCCCGGAAAAATGAACGCGGTAGACTATGGCTACACCTTC. Amino acid sequence: CASSPGKMNAVDYGYTF.

This clonotype was counted a few times. The V gene is TRBV19, the J gene TRBJ1-1, with TRBD1 matching over 7 bases. The CDR3 extends over 15 amino acids. The V segment lost 10 bases and the J segment 12 bases; nucleotides outside the gene matches: 23. CDR1 and CDR2 (germline): LNHDA, SQIVND (reference sequence). As DNA, the CDR3 is TGTGCCACCGCAGTAGGAGAGTATAGGGGACAGAAACCTTTCTTT. Translated: CATAVGEYRGQKPFF.

The CDR3 sequence: CASSLGTSGISGANVLTF. The CDR3 DNA sequence: TGTGCCAGCAGCCTAGGGACTAGCGGGATTTCTGGGGCCAACGTCCTGACTTTC. The genes are TRBV7-6 and TRBJ2-6, with 13 bases matching TRBD2. Germline-derived CDR1 and CDR2 are SGHVS and FNYEAQ. The CDR3 runs to 18 residues. V shed 5 bases and J 1 base; nucleotides not matched to a gene: 5.

The chain carries TRBV25-1 and TRBJ1-1; 10 positions agree with TRBD1. The V segment lost 7 bases and the J segment 6 bases; nucleotides outside the gene matches: 5. This CDR3 spans 13 amino acids. Germline loops: CDR1 MGHDK, CDR2 SYGVNS. This CDR3 reads CASIRGTGAEAFF. DNA of the CDR3: TGTGCCAGCATTAGGGGGACAGGGGCTGAAGCTTTCTTT.

This clonotype was observed a handful of times. The V call is TRBV15, the J call TRBJ1-1; TRBD1 matches at 8 bases. Germline-derived CDR1 and CDR2 are LNHNV and YYDKDF (reference sequence). The V segment lost 3 bases and the J segment 1 base; nucleotides outside the gene matches: 7. This CDR3 contains 16 residues. DNA for the CDR3: TGTGCCACCAGCAGTAAGGGACAGGCGCCGAACACTGAAGCTTTCTTT. This gives the protein CATSSKGQAPNTEAFF.

This clonotype was counted ten times or more. The rearrangement uses TRBV19 and TRBJ1-6; D gene unclear. V lost 9 bases and J 7 bases, leaving 16 bases between the germline ends. Germline V gives CDR1 LNHDA, CDR2 SQIVND (reference sequence). This CDR3 is built from 14 residues. The CDR3: CASGRQAGNSPLHF. The DNA of the CDR3 is TGTGCCAGCGGACGCCAGGCGGGGAATTCACCCCTCCACTTT.

The gene calls are TRBV12-3 or TRBV12-4 and TRBJ1-1, with no clear D. The length of the CDR3 is 14 residues. V gave up 6 bases and J gave up 0 bases, with 11 bases separating them. The CDR3 protein is CASRPDGLNTEAFF. CDR3 nucleotide sequence: TGTGCCAGCAGACCCGACGGACTGAACACTGAAGCTTTCTTT.

This clonotype was detected many times. The chain employs TRBV29-1 and TRBJ1-2; 7 nucleotides line up with TRBD1. The germline V gene encodes CDR1 SQVTM and CDR2 ANQGSEA. Trimming took 0 bases from V and 2 from J; bases not matched to a gene: 3. The CDR3 runs 14 residues. CDR3 coding DNA: TGCAGCGTTGAAGACTCCAGGGGGAACTATGGCTACACCTTC. Its protein is CSVEDSRGNYGYTF.

This rearrangement joins TRBV9 to TRBJ1-5; D is unclear. From germline, CDR1 is SGDLS and CDR2 YYNGEE. Between the trimmed V and J ends, which lost 0 bases and 3 bases, there was a span of 4 bases. CDR3 length: 13 residues. CDR3 nucleotide sequence: TGTGCCAGCAGCGTAGAATCCAATCAGCCCCAGCATTTT. Amino acid sequence: CASSVESNQPQHF.

This clonotype turned up a few times. A read error may be the cause here, since a much bigger clone is one base away. The J gene is TRBJ2-7, the V gene TRBV29-1; D unresolved. The CDR3 covers 11 residues. V gave up 0 bases and J gave up 4 bases, with 4 bases separating them. Germline V gene sequence: CDR1 SQVTM, CDR2 ANQGSEA. The CDR3 is CSVEDLYEQYF. The CDR3 nucleotides read TGCAGCGTTGAAGACCTATACGAGCAGTACTTC.

The chain links TRBV7-8 to TRBJ1-3; 9 nucleotides match TRBD1. Germline CDR1 reads SGHVS; CDR2 reads FQNEAQ. The J segment lost 8 bases and the V segment lost 1 base, leaving 9 bases of the junction unmatched. The CDR3 consists of 16 residues. CDR3 coding DNA: TGTGCCAGCAGCTTAGGGACAGGGGTTCGGGGGGACACCATATATTTT. This codes for CASSLGTGVRGDTIYF.